The sequence of this T cell receptor beta chain was determined in a study of Graves' ophthalmopathy and Graves' hyperthyroidism. Overall study results and limits: Blood also contained most of the expanded thyroid clonotypes above 0.001 frequency.

V lost 2 bases to trimming and J lost 4 bases; unmatched junction nucleotides: 4. CDR3 length: 15 residues. Germline CDR1 is SGHRS and CDR2 is YFSETQ. Amplification from RNA transcripts yielded the TCR beta CDR3 regions. Scientists carried out first-round RT-PCR using HTBI primers and then a second-round multiplex PCR. TCRdb fed the multiplex PCR reads into MiXCR, producing one record per CDR3 protein. The sample records tens of thousands of distinct CDR3 sequences, less than 55% being singletons. Points on this clonotype: Antigen: not known.

PBMCs were obtained from 10 ml of fresh peripheral blood. The sequence derives from an adult woman with Graves' ophthalmopathy. The sequencing input was peripheral blood. The chain joins TRBV5-1 to TRBJ1-5, with 9 bases aligning to TRBD1. The CDR3 DNA reads as TGCGCCAGCAGCTTCCGACAGGGGGATAATCAGCCCCAGCATTTT. Its translation: CASSFRQGDNQPQHF.